The 21 T cell receptor beta chains below all came from one sample that was sequenced in a study of shared clonotypes between healthy human individuals. TCRdb's table, derived via immunoSEQ multiplex PCR, lists solely in-frame clones and lacks some. The sample has 75,000 to 100,000 clones; roughly half are singletons. Sequencing was carried out using PBMCs. The receptors stem from a woman aged 35 to 49 in good health. Some clones in this sample may be carry-over from other donors' samples.

The chain recombines TRBV5-4 with TRBJ2-7, with D possibly called TRBD1 or TRBD2 (5 bases each). The CDR3 runs 18 residues. CDR1 SGHNT and CDR2 YYREEE come from the germline V gene (reference sequence). With 4 bases removed from V and 0 bases from J, the gap between germline ends came to 23 bases. CDR3 DNA: TGTGCCAGCAGCCAAGGTCCCCCCGGGACCTCGATCTCCTACGAGCAGTACTTC. This gives the protein CASSQGPPGTSISYEQYF.

This clone was counted a few times. The chain has TRBV30 and TRBJ2-5; D uncertain. V was cut by 0 bases and J by 2 bases, with 7 bases left in between. This CDR3 has 13 residues. CDR1 and CDR2 (germline): GTSNPN, SVGIG (reference sequence). The CDR3 nucleotides read TGTGCCTGGAGTGTTGGCCGACAAGAGACCCAGTACTTC. Its translation: CAWSVGRQETQYF.

This clone has more than one count but fewer than ten. A read error is possible here, since a much larger clone lies one base away. Other DNA sequences in this specimen translate into the identical CDR3. The V gene is TRBV30, the J gene TRBJ2-7, with D possibly matching TRBD1 (6 bases). Looked up from germline, CDR1 is GTSNPN and CDR2 is SVGIG (reference sequence). Trimming took 0 bases from V and 6 from J, leaving 6 bases between them. The CDR3 contains 11 residues. The CDR3 nucleotides read TGTGCCTGGAGTGTAGGGGGCGAGCAGTACTTC. Translating it yields CAWSVGGEQYF.

Turning to this clone: A far larger clone is a single base away, which makes a read error likely. Within the sample, other DNA sequences also encode this same CDR3. The chain combines TRBV27 with TRBJ2-7; 7 bases map to TRBD1. There are 15 residues in the CDR3. The J segment lost 1 base and the V segment lost 6 bases, leaving 9 bases of the junction unmatched. Germline CDR1 and CDR2: MNHEY and SMNVEV (reference sequence). CDR3 sequence reads: CASRQGPTSSYEQYF. CDR3 in DNA: TGTGCCAGCAGACAGGGGCCTACGTCTTCCTACGAGCAGTACTTC.

The chain uses TRBV30 and TRBJ2-7; D may be TRBD1 (6 bases). V was pared by 3 bases and J by 6 bases, with 9 bases between. This CDR3 has 11 residues. Per germline, CDR1 GTSNPN and CDR2 SVGIG (reference sequence). CDR3: CAWSEGGEQYF. CDR3 sequence (DNA): TGTGCCTGGAGCGAAGGGGGCGAGCAGTACTTC.

The chain is built from TRBV29-1 and TRBJ2-7; D possibly corresponds to TRBD2 (7 bases). The ends were cut back, 1 base at V and 1 base at J, with 20 bases in the middle. The CDR3 loop spans 17 amino acids. Germline CDR1 reads SQVTM; CDR2 reads ANQGSEA. The CDR3 DNA is TGCAGCGTTGAAGTCATCCTGAGGGGGGGGTTATCCTACGAGCAGTACTTC. This sequence encodes CSVEVILRGGLSYEQYF.

Notes on this clone: Since a much larger clone is just one base distant, this may be a read error. The chain carries TRBV27 and TRBJ2-2; TRBD2 agrees at 14 bases. CDR1 and CDR2 from the germline V gene are MNHEY and SMNVEV (reference sequence). The CDR3 has 14 amino acids. The CDR3 DNA follows: TGTGCCAGCAGGGGACTAGCGGGAGTTGGGGGGCTGTTTTTT. It yields the protein CASRGLAGVGGLFF.

The chain carries TRBV6-5 and TRBJ1-1; the match to TRBD1 covers 12 bases. J was trimmed by 6 bases and V by 6 bases; bases with no gene match: 5. From germline, CDR1 is MNHEY and CDR2 SVGAGI. This CDR3 comprises 14 residues. The CDR3 sequence: CASRRGQGASEAFF. Written as DNA, the CDR3 is TGTGCCAGCAGACGGGGACAGGGGGCCTCTGAAGCTTTCTTT.

The rearrangement links TRBV18 to TRBJ2-7; D call uncertain. Looked up from germline, CDR1 is KGHSH and CDR2 is LQKENI. The CDR3 contains 13 residues. V shed 1 base and J shed 2 bases, with 6 bases lying between them. Here the CDR3 DNA reads TGTGCCAGCTCACCACTGGGAACCTACGAGCAGTACTTC. Its translation: CASSPLGTYEQYF.

This clone was recorded many times. This chain links TRBV30 with TRBJ2-5, with 8 bases fitting TRBD2. The CDR3 contains 17 residues. V shed 4 bases, J shed 5 bases, and the junction held 18 bases outside the gene matches. Germline V gene data show CDR1 as GTSNPN and CDR2 as SVGIG (reference sequence). CDR3 bases: TGTGCCTGGAACCGCCCCGGGGGGGGGATTGGGTTGGAGACCCAGTACTTC. It translates to CAWNRPGGGIGLETQYF.

Of note for this clone: A much larger clone is a single base away; this may be a read error. This CDR3 is missing its conserved last phenylalanine or tryptophan, likely due to a read error. The V call is TRBV27, the J call TRBJ2-7; the match to TRBD2 covers 8 bases. V trimming: 5 bases; J trimming: 2 bases; junction bases outside the gene matches: 5. CDR1 and CDR2 from the germline V gene are MNHEY and SMNVEV (reference sequence). This CDR3 comprises 14 residues. The CDR3 DNA is TGTGCCAGCAGTAGGGCGGGAGGCACCTACGAGCAGTACCTC. Translated, it gives CASSRAGGTYEQYL.

CDR3: CASSPGLLEQYF. Here the CDR3 DNA reads TGTGCCAGCAGTCCGGGACTCCTCGAGCAGTACTTC. The gene calls are TRBV25-1 and TRBJ2-7; D might be TRBD2 (6 bases). This CDR3 has 12 amino acids. Trimming took off 5 bases at V and 6 bases at J, with 11 bases between the two ends. Germline CDR1 MGHDK, CDR2 SYGVNS.

This rearrangement joins TRBV4-2 to TRBJ1-2, with TRBD1 matching over 8 bases. CDR3 length: 13 amino acids. Unmatched junction bases numbered 7, after V lost 5 bases and J lost 8 bases. CDR1 and CDR2 (germline): LGHNA, YNFKEQ. As DNA, the CDR3 is TGTGCCAGCAGCAATCAGGGGGCGGGAGGCTACACCTTC. Residues: CASSNQGAGGYTF.

This sequence joins TRBV11-3 and TRBJ2-5, with 9 bases identical to TRBD1. TRBJ2-7 matches the DNA end more closely, so the J call is doubtful. The germline V gene encodes CDR1 SGHNT and CDR2 YENEEA. The CDR3 is made up of 14 amino acids. The CDR3 spells CASSLRTGDGEQYF. The CDR3 region has the DNA TGTGCCAGCAGCCTCAGGACAGGGGACGGCGAGCAGTACTTC.

The table lists this clone with many counts. The rearrangement uses TRBV2 and TRBJ1-5, with 7 bases that match TRBD1. With 7 bases clipped from V and 3 bases from J, the junction kept 6 bases outside the gene matches. The CDR3 covers 14 residues. Germline V gene sequence: CDR1 SNHLY, CDR2 FYNNEI. The CDR3 coding sequence is TGTGCCAGCAAGGAGGGACAGTACAATCAGCCCCAGCATTTT. Translation gives CASKEGQYNQPQHF.

This clone was seen a handful of times. This chain joins TRBV28 and TRBJ2-7, with D unclear. CDR3 size: 12 residues. Germline values: CDR1 MDHEN, CDR2 SYDVKM. Trimming cost V 3 bases and J 3 bases, with 6 bases left between them. CDR3 sequence reads: CASSLYGYEQYF. The DNA of the CDR3 is TGTGCCAGCAGTTTGTATGGCTACGAGCAGTACTTC.

Points on this clone: The CDR3 carries no conserved terminal phenylalanine or tryptophan, so it likely arises from a read error. Because the CDR3's place on the DNA is in doubt, the DNA is left out and the CDR3 is given as listed by TCRdb. The rearrangement joins TRBV14 to TRBJ2-6; TRBD1 is the table's D call and was not checked against the DNA. CDR1 and CDR2 (germline): SGHDN, FVKESK. Both ends counted, the CDR3 spans 8 residues. CDR3: CASSQLGQ.

There are many counts of this clone. Other DNA sequences in the same sample also yield this CDR3. This chain connects TRBV7-2 to TRBJ2-7; TRBD2 agrees at 9 bases. V was clipped by 5 bases and J by 12 bases; unmatched bases: 14. The germline V gene has CDR1 SGHTA and CDR2 FQGNSA. The CDR3 is made up of 14 amino acids. The CDR3 DNA reads as TGTGCCAGCAGCCCGTCCGGGACTAGCTCCAGTGGGTACTTC. It encodes CASSPSGTSSSGYF.

This chain connects TRBV2 to TRBJ2-3, with 9 bases lining up with TRBD2. Germline loops: CDR1 SNHLY, CDR2 FYNNEI. J was trimmed by 0 bases and V by 3 bases; bases with no gene match: 4. The CDR3 sequence is 16 residues long. CDR3 protein: CASSEGTSRSTDTQYF. CDR3 sequence (DNA): TGTGCCAGCAGTGAGGGGACTAGCAGAAGCACAGATACGCAGTATTTT. Complete variable domain (other parts from reference TRBV2 and TRBJ2-3): EPEVTQTPSHQVTQMGQEVILRCVPISNHLYFYWYRQILGQKVEFLVSFYNNEISEKSEIFDDQFSVERPDGSNFTLKIRSTKLEDSAMYFCASSEGTSRSTDTQYFGPGTRLTVL.

The chain combines TRBV30 with TRBJ2-7; D is uncertain. CDR1 GTSNPN and CDR2 SVGIG come from the germline V gene (reference sequence). Trimming cost V 1 base and J 3 bases, with 7 bases left between them. The CDR3 loop spans 12 amino acids. The CDR3 sequence is CAWSGKYYEQYF. The CDR3 nucleotides are TGTGCCTGGAGTGGGAAGTACTACGAGCAGTACTTC.

This clone has just one count. The gene calls are TRBV5-1 and TRBJ2-1; D remains ambiguous. Trimming removed 0 bases at V and 2 bases at J, with 9 bases between. Germline CDR1 is SGHRS and CDR2 is YFSETQ. CDR3 length equals 15 residues. The CDR3 DNA is TGCGCCAGCAGCTTGGGTAGCAGTCCCTACAATGAGCAGTTCTTC. It specifies CASSLGSSPYNEQFF.